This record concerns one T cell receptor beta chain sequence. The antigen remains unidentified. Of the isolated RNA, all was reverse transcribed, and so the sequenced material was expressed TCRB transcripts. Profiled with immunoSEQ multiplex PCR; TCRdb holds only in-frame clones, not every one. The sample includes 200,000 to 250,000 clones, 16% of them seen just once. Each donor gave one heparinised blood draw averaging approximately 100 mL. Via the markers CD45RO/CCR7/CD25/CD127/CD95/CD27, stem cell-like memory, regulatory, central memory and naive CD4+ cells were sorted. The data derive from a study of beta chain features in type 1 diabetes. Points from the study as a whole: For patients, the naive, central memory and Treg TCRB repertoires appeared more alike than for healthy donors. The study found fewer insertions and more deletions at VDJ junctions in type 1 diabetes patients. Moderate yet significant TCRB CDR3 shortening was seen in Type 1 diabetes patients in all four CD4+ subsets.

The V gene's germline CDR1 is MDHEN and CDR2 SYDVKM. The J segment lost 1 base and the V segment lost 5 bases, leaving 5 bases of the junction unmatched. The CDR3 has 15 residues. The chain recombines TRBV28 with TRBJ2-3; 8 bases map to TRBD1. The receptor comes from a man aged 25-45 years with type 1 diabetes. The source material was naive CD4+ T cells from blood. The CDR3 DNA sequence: TGTGCCAGCAGTCCCCCGGGACAGGGCACAGATACGCAGTATTTT. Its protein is CASSPPGQGTDTQYF.